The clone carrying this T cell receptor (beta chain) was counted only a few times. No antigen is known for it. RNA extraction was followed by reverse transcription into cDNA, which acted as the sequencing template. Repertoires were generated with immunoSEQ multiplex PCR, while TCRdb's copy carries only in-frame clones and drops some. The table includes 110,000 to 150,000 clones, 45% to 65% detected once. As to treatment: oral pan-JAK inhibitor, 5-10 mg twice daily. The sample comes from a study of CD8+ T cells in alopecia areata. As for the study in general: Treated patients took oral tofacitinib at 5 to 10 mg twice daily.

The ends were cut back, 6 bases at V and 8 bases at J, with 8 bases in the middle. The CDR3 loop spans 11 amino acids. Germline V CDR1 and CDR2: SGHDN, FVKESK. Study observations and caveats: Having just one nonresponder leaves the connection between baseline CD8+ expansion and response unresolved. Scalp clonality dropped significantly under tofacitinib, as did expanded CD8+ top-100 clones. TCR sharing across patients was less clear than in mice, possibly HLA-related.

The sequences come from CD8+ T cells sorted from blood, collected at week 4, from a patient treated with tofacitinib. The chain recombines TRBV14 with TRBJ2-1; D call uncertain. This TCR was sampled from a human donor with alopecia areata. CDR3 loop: CASRGYYEQFF. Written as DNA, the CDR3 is TGTGCCAGCAGGGGATATTATGAGCAGTTCTTC.